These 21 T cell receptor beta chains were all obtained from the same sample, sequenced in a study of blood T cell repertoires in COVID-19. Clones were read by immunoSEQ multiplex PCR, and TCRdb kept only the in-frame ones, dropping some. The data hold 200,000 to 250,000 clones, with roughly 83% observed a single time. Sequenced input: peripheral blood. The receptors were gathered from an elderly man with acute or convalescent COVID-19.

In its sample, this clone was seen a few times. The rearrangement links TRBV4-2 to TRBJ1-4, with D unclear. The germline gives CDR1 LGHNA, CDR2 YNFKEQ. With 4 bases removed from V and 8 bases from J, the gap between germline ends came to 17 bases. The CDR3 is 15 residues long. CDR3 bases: TGTGCCAGCAGCCCCCAGAGGCGGGGAGGGGAAAAACTGTTTTTT. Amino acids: CASSPQRRGGEKLFF.

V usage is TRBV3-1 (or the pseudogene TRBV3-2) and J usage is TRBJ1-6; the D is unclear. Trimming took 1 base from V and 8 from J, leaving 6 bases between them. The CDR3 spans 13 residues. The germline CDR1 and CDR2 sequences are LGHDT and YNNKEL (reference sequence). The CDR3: CASSQGRDSPLHF. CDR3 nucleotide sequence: TGTGCCAGCAGCCAAGGGAGGGATTCACCCCTCCACTTT.

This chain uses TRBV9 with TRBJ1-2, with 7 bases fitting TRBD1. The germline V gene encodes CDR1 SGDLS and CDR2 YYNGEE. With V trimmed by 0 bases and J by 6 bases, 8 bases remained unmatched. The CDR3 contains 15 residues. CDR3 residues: CASSVVSTGADGYTF. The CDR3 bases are TGTGCCAGCAGCGTAGTTAGTACAGGGGCCGATGGCTACACCTTC.

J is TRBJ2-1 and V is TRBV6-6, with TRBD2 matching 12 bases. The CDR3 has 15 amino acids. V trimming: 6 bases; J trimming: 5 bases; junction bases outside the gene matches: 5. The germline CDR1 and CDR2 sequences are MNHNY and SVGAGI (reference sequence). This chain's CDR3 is CASRTSGGRDNEQFF. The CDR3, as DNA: TGTGCCAGCAGAACTAGCGGGGGGCGGGACAATGAGCAGTTCTTC.

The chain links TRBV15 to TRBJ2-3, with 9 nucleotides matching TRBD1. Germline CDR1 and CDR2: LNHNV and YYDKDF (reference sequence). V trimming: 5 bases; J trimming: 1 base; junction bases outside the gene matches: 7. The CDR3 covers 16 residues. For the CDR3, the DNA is TGTGCCACCAGCGGTGGCGGGACAGGGCGCACAGATACGCAGTATTTT. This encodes CATSGGGTGRTDTQYF.

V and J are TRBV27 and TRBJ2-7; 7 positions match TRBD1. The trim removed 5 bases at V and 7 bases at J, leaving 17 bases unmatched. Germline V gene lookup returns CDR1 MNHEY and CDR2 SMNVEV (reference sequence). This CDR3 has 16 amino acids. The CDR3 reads CASSGNPQGREGEQYF. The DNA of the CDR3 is TGTGCCAGCAGTGGCAACCCACAGGGGAGAGAGGGGGAGCAGTACTTC.

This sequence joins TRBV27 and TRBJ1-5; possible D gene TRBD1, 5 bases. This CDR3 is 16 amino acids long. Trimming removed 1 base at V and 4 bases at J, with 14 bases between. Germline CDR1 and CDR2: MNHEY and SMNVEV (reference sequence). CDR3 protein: CASSLLSGTGNQPQHF. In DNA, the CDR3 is TGTGCCAGCAGTTTATTGTCCGGGACTGGGAATCAGCCCCAGCATTTT.

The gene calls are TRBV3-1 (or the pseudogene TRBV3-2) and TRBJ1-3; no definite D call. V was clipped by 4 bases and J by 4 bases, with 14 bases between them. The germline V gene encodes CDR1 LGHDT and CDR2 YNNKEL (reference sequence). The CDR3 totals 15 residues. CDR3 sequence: CASSPRNSYGNTIYF. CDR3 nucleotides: TGTGCCAGCAGCCCCAGGAATTCTTACGGAAACACCATATATTTT.

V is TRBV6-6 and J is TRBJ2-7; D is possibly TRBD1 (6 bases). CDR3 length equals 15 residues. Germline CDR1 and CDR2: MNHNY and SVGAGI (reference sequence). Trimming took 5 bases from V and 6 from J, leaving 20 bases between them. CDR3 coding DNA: TGTGCCAGCAGTCCACTACAGGGTACAATTGGCGAGCAGTACTTC. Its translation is CASSPLQGTIGEQYF.

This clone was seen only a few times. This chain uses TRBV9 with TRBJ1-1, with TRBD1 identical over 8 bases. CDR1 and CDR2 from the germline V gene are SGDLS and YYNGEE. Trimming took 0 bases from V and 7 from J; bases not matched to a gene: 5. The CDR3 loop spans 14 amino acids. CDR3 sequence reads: CASSVGQGAHEAFF. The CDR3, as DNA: TGTGCCAGCAGCGTAGGGCAGGGGGCTCATGAAGCTTTCTTT.

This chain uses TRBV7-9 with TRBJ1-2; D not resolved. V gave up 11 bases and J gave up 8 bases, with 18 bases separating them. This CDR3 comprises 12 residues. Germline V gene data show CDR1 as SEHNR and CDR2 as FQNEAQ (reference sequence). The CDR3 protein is CAGEIDDRGYTF. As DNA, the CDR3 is TGTGCCGGAGAGATTGACGACCGAGGCTACACCTTC. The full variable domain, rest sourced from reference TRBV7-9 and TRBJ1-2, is DTGVSQNPRHKITKRGQNVTFRCDPISEHNRLYWYRQTLGQGPEFLTYFQNEAQLEKSRLLSDRFSAERPKGSFSTLEIQRTEQGDSAMYLCAGEIDDRGYTFGSGTRLTVV.

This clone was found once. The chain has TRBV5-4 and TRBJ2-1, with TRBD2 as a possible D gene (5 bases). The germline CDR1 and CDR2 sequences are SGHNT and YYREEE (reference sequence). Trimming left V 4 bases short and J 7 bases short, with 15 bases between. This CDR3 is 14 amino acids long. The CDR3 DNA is TGTGCCAGCAGCCCAGAGAATAGCGTAAATGAGCAGTTCTTC. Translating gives CASSPENSVNEQFF.

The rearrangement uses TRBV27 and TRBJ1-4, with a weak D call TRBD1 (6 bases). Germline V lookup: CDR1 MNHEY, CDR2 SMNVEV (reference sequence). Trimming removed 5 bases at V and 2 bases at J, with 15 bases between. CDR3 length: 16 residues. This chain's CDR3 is CASSHEGVSTNEKLFF. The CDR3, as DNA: TGTGCCAGCAGTCATGAGGGGGTATCGACTAATGAAAAACTGTTTTTT.

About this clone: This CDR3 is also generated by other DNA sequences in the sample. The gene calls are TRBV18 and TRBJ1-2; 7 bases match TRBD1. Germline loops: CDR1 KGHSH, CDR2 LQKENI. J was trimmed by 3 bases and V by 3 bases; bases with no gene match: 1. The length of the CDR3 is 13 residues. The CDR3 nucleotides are TGTGCCAGCTCACCCGGGACAGACTATGGCTACACCTTC. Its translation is CASSPGTDYGYTF.

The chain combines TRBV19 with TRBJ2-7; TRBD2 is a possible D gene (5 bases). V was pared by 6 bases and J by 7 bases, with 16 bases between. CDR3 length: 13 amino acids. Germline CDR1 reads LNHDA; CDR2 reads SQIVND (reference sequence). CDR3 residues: CASRRRTDGEQYF. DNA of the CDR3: TGTGCCAGTAGAAGGCGGACTGATGGGGAGCAGTACTTC.

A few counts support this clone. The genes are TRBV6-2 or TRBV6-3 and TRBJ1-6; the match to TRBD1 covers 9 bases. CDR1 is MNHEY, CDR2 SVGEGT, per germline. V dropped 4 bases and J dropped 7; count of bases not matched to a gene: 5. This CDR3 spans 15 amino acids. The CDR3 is CASSSTGTGNSPLHF. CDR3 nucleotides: TGTGCCAGCAGTTCAACCGGGACAGGGAATTCACCCCTCCACTTT.

The CDR3 is CASRNSGGRRVEQYF. CDR3 bases: TGTGCCAGCAGAAACAGCGGGGGCCGGAGGGTGGAGCAGTACTTC. The chain employs TRBV6-5 and TRBJ2-7; 8 nucleotides match TRBD2. J lost 7 bases, V lost 6 bases, and 14 bases had no gene match. The CDR3 covers 15 residues. Germline V gives CDR1 MNHEY, CDR2 SVGAGI.

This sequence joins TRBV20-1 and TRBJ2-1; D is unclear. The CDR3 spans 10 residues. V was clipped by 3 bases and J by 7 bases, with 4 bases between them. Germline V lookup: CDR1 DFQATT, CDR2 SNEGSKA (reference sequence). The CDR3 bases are TGCAGTGCTAGTATAAATGAGCAGTTCTTC. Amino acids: CSASINEQFF.

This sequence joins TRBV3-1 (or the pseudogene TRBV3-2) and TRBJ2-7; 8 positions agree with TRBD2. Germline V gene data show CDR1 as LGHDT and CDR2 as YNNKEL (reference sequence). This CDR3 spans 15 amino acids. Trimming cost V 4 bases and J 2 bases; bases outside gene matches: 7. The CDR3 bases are TGTGCCAGCAGCCGCCAAGCCGGGGGGGCCTACGAGCAGTACTTC. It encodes CASSRQAGGAYEQYF.

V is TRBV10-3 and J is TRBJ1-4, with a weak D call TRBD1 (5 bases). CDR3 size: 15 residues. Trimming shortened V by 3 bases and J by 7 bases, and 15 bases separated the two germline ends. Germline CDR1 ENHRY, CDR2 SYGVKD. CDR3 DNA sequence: TGTGCCATCAGTGACGGGGGGGAGAAGGGTGAAAAACTGTTTTTT. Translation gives CAISDGGEKGEKLFF.

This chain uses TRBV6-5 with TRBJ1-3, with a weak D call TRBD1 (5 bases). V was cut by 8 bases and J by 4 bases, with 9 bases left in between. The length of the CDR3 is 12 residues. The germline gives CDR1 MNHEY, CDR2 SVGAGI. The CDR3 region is CASGYRGNTIYF. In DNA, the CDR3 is TGTGCCAGCGGATACAGGGGAAACACCATATATTTT.